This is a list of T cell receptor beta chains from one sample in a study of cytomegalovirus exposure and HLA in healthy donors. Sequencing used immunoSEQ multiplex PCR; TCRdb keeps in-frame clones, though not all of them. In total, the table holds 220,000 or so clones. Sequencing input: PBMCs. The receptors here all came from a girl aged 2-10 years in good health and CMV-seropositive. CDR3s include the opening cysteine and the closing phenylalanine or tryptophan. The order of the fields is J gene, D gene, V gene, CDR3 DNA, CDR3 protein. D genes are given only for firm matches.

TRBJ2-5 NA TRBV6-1 TGTGCCGGATCGGACAGATGGGAGACCCAGTACTTC CAGSDRWETQYF
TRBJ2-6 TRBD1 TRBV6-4 TGTGCCAGCAGTGCCAGGGACAGTTTCTCTGGGGCCAACGTCCTGACTTTC CASSARDSFSGANVLTF
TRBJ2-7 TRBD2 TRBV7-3 TGTGCCAGCAGCTTTGCGGGAGGAGACGAGCAGTACTTC CASSFAGGDEQYF
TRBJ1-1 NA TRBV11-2 TGTGCCAGCAGTCCGGGAGCTGAAGCTTTCTTT CASSPGAEAFF
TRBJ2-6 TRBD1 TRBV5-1 TGCGCCAGCAGCCCGGGACAGGGGTCTGGGGCCAACGTCCTGACTTTC CASSPGQGSGANVLTF
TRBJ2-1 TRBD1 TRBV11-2 TGTGCCAGCAGCTCCAGGGGGCCCCTCGGCAATGAGCAGTTCTTC CASSSRGPLGNEQFF
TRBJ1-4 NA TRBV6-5 TGTGCCAGCAGTTACTCGAAGGGGAATGAAAAACTGTTTTTT CASSYSKGNEKLFF
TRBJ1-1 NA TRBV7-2 TGTGCCAGCAGCTTCCCAGGTTCCGGGGACACTGAAGCTTTCTTT CASSFPGSGDTEAFF
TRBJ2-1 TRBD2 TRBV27 TGTGCCAGCAGTGACGGGACTAGCGGGAGCAATGAGCAGTTCTTC CASSDGTSGSNEQFF
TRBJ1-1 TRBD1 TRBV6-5 TGTGCCAGCAGTCCGTCACAGGGGGCGGACCCTGAAGCTTTCTTT CASSPSQGADPEAFF
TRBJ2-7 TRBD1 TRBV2 TGTGCCAGCTCGAAAGTGGGCCTTAGGGACAGATCCTACGAGCAGTACTTC CASSKVGLRDRSYEQYF
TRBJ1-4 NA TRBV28 TGTGCCAGCAGTTTGGGGGGAGGAAAACTGTTTTTT CASSLGGGKLFF
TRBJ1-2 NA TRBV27 TGTGCCAGCAGTTTATCTGTGGGAGGCGTTTATGGCTACACCTTC CASSLSVGGVYGYTF
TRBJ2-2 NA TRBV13 TGTGCCAGCAGCTTAGGGATCGACAGGACGGACACCGGGGAGCTGTTTTTT CASSLGIDRTDTGELFF
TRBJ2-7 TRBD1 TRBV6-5 TGTGCCAGCAGTTCGGACAGGGGGCGCGACGAGCAGTACTTC CASSSDRGRDEQYF
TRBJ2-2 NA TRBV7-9 TGTGCCAGCAGCTTAGGAGGGGGACCGAACACCGGGGAGCTGTTTTTT CASSLGGGPNTGELFF
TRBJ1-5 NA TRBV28 TGTGCCAGCAGTTTGCCGGGGAAGGCTCAGCCCCAGCATTTT CASSLPGKAQPQHF
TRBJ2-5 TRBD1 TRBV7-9 TGTGCCAGCAGCTTAGCAGGGACAGGCCAAGAGACCCAGTACTTC CASSLAGTGQETQYF
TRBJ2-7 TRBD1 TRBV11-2 TGTGCCAGCAGCTTAGGACAGGGGGGAGGCTACGAGCAGTACTTC CASSLGQGGGYEQYF
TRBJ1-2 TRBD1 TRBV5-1 TGCGCCAGCAGGTTTGGACAGGGCTTTGGCTACACCTTC CASRFGQGFGYTF
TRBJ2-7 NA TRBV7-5 TGTGGTTACCCCAGGCGTCGCAGGACCTACGAGCAGTACTTC CGYPRRRRTYEQYF
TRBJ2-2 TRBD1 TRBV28 TGTGCCAGCAGTCTTGGACAGGATTACACCGGGGAGCTGTTTTTT CASSLGQDYTGELFF
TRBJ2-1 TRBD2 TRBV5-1 TGCGCCAGCAGCTTGACTAGCGTGCTCTTC CASSLTSVLF
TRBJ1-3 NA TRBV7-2 TGTGCCAGCAGCTTACTTCCGGGGGACTTCTCTGGAAACACCATATATTTT CASSLLPGDFSGNTIYF
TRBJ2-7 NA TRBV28 TGTGCCAGCAGTTCCCCTTTAGGGCAGGGGAGCTACGAGCAGTACTTC CASSSPLGQGSYEQYF
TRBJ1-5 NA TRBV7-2 TGTGCCAGCAGCTTCCAGGCGGGAGAGCAGCCCCAGCATTTT CASSFQAGEQPQHF
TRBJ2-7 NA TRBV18 TGTGCCAGCTCACCAGGGCCTGAATCCTACGAGCAGTACTTC CASSPGPESYEQYF
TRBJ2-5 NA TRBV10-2 TGCGCCAGCAGTGCGCCGGACAGCAGTTTTGAAGAGACCCAGTACTTC CASSAPDSSFEETQYF
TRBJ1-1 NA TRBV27 TGTGCCAGCAGTTTTTCGTCCCCGGGGGAAGCTTTCTTT CASSFSSPGEAFF
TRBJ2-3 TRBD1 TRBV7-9 TGTGCCAGCAGCCCACAGGGGACCGAGGATACGCAGTATTTT CASSPQGTEDTQYF
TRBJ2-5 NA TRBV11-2 TGTGCCAGCAGCTTAGCTAGTCTAGCGATAGAGACCCAGTACTTC CASSLASLAIETQYF